This is a list of T cell receptor beta chains from one sample in a study of cytomegalovirus exposure and HLA in healthy donors. The table came from immunoSEQ multiplex PCR; TCRdb's copy has only in-frame clones and leaves some out. The sample holds some 100,000 clones; about four fifths are singletons and the top ten take about 3.5%. Specimen: PBMCs. The receptor source for this set is a male donor in good health and CMV-seropositive. Each CDR3 is given with its conserved first and last residue. The D gene is left open where the match is weak. Rows may omit the clone size; those that give it use once, few, many or a size class.

abundance	v_gene	j_gene	d_gene	CDR3aa	CDR3nt
once	TRBV7-8	TRBJ2-7	TRBD1	CASSPLGGTGTNEQYF	TGTGCCAGCAGCCCTCTGGGGGGGACAGGGACCAACGAGCAGTACTTC
once	TRBV6-6	TRBJ1-2	TRBD1	CASSFKGGAVIYGYTF	TGTGCCAGCAGTTTTAAAGGGGGCGCGGTTATCTATGGCTACACCTTC
NA	TRBV7-9	TRBJ1-5	NA	CASSLAIDQPQHF	TGTGCCAGCAGCTTAGCTATAGATCAGCCCCAGCATTTT
NA	TRBV29-1	TRBJ1-1	TRBD1	CSVTNDRETEAFF	TGCAGCGTTACAAATGACAGGGAGACTGAAGCTTTCTTT
few	TRBV4-3	TRBJ2-2	NA	CASSHLLARELFF	TGCGCCAGCAGCCACCTCCTAGCGAGGGAGCTGTTTTTT
NA	TRBV6-5	TRBJ1-2	TRBD1	CASTRTGLSIGYTF	TGTGCCAGCACCCGGACAGGTCTGTCCATTGGCTACACCTTC
NA	TRBV30	TRBJ1-5	TRBD1	CAWSGGQGEQPQHF	TGTGCCTGGAGTGGGGGACAGGGGGAACAGCCCCAGCATTTT
NA	TRBV10-1	TRBJ2-1	NA	CASSQGSGEQFF	TGCGCCAGCAGTCAGGGATCGGGTGAGCAGTTCTTC
NA	TRBV5-1	TRBJ2-7	NA	CASSFLGGGSLYEQYF	TGCGCCAGCAGCTTTCTAGGGGGGGGCAGTCTCTACGAGCAGTACTTC
NA	TRBV27	TRBJ2-7	NA	CASSNRVYEQYF	TGTGCCAGCAGTAACAGGGTATACGAGCAGTACTTC
NA	TRBV19	TRBJ2-6	NA	CASSLAGANVLTF	TGTGCCAGTAGCCTAGCTGGGGCCAACGTCCTGACTTTC
NA	TRBV7-3	TRBJ1-1	NA	CASSPHRDSEGAFF	TGTGCCAGCAGCCCACACCGGGACTCAGAGGGAGCTTTCTTT
NA	TRBV19	TRBJ1-1	TRBD1	CASGIQGAVNTEAFF	TGTGCCAGTGGGATACAGGGGGCGGTGAACACTGAAGCTTTCTTT
NA	TRBV13	TRBJ2-2	TRBD2	CASSYPSGGPNTGELFF	TGTGCCAGCAGCTACCCTAGCGGGGGGCCGAACACCGGGGAGCTGTTTTTT
NA	TRBV12-5	TRBJ2-7	NA	CASGFAGKGRSHEQYF	TGTGCTAGTGGCTTTGCCGGCAAGGGGAGGTCTCACGAGCAGTACTTC
NA	TRBV2	TRBJ1-5	TRBD1	CASSAGGTAGDSNQPQHF	TGTGCCAGCAGCGCAGGGGGAACCGCAGGGGATAGCAATCAGCCCCAGCATTTT
NA	TRBV6-5	TRBJ2-7	NA	CASSYEAVEAYEQYF	TGTGCCAGCAGTTACGAGGCAGTTGAAGCCTACGAGCAGTACTTC
NA	TRBV4-3	TRBJ1-3	NA	CASSQGGISSGNTIYF	TGCGCCAGCAGCCAGGGGGGTATCAGTTCTGGAAACACCATATATTTT
NA	TRBV28	TRBJ2-1	TRBD2	CASSPSGGAFEQFF	TGTGCCAGCAGCCCTAGCGGGGGGGCATTTGAGCAGTTCTTC
NA	TRBV7-9	TRBJ2-2	TRBD1	CASTKDRVNTGELFF	TGTGCCAGCACCAAGGACAGGGTTAACACCGGGGAGCTGTTTTTT
NA	TRBV7-2	TRBJ2-3	NA	CASSLVATSTDTQYF	TGTGCCAGCAGCTTAGTGGCGACTAGCACAGATACGCAGTATTTT
NA	TRBV7-8	TRBJ2-7	TRBD1	CASSLGDRVGSYEQYF	TGTGCCAGCAGTTTAGGGGACAGGGTAGGCTCCTACGAGCAGTACTTC
NA	TRBV5-4	TRBJ2-5	NA	CASGSGTSQETQYF	TGTGCCAGCGGGTCCGGGACTTCTCAAGAGACCCAGTACTTC
NA	TRBV2	TRBJ1-2	TRBD1	CASRWDRGANYGYTF	TGTGCCAGCAGGTGGGACAGGGGGGCTAACTATGGCTACACCTTC
NA	TRBV5-4	TRBJ1-4	NA	CASSSGQEKLFF	TGTGCCAGCAGCTCAGGACAGGAAAAACTGTTTTTT
NA	TRBV7-2	TRBJ1-6	NA	CASSLLSVSSYNSPLHF	TGTGCCAGCAGCTTACTTTCGGTGAGCTCCTATAATTCACCCCTCCACTTT
few	TRBV6-5	TRBJ1-2	TRBD1	CASSRGTGYGYTF	TGTGCCAGCAGTAGAGGGACAGGGTATGGCTACACCTTC
few	TRBV7-9	TRBJ1-1	NA	CASSLSQGPNTEAFF	TGTGCCAGCAGCTTATCCCAGGGGCCGAACACTGAAGCTTTCTTT
NA	TRBV19	TRBJ1-2	TRBD1	CASSTWDRKNYGYTF	TGTGCCAGTAGTACCTGGGACAGAAAGAACTATGGCTACACCTTC
NA	TRBV18	TRBJ1-2	TRBD1	CASSLVTGRPGANYGYTF	TGTGCCAGCTCACTTGTGACAGGGCGTCCCGGAGCTAACTATGGCTACACCTTC
NA	TRBV10-3	TRBJ2-5	NA	CAIMTSEETQYF	TGTGCCATCATGACCAGCGAGGAGACCCAGTACTTC
NA	TRBV27	TRBJ1-6	NA	CASRITGSSYNSPLHF	TGTGCCAGCAGAATTACAGGGAGCTCCTATAATTCACCCCTCCACTTT
NA	TRBV7-2	TRBJ1-1	NA	CASSLGRLNTEAFF	TGTGCCAGCAGCTTGGGCCGGCTAAACACTGAAGCTTTCTTT
NA	TRBV7-2	TRBJ1-2	NA	CASSSRGVGGYTF	TGTGCCAGCAGCTCCCGGGGGGTCGGCGGCTACACCTTC
NA	TRBV13	TRBJ1-1	NA	CASSPRNLNTEAFF	TGTGCCAGCAGTCCCAGGAACTTGAACACTGAAGCTTTCTTT
NA	TRBV7-3	TRBJ1-1	NA	CASSAQEGNTEAFF	TGTGCCAGCAGCGCTCAAGAGGGGAACACTGAAGCTTTCTTT
NA	TRBV4-1	TRBJ1-2	NA	CASSQVTVKTLGYTF	TGCGCCAGCAGCCAAGTAACAGTGAAAACTTTGGGCTACACCTTC
NA	TRBV30	TRBJ2-7	TRBD2	CAWSDPGGEQYF	TGTGCCTGGAGTGACCCGGGAGGAGAGCAGTACTTC
NA	TRBV2	TRBJ1-1	NA	CASSGGQLNTEAFF	TGTGCCAGCAGTGGTGGACAGTTGAACACTGAAGCTTTCTTT
NA	TRBV4-1	TRBJ1-4	TRBD1	CASSQPDRAYEKLFF	TGCGCCAGCAGCCAGCCTGACAGGGCCTATGAAAAACTGTTTTTT
once	TRBV29-1	TRBJ1-2	NA	CSARAGGNGYTF	TGCAGCGCCAGGGCGGGGGGGAATGGCTACACCTTC
few	TRBV5-1	TRBJ1-2	TRBD1	CASSGDRGTHYGYTF	TGCGCCAGCAGCGGGGACAGGGGAACCCACTATGGCTACACCTTC
NA	TRBV4-1	TRBJ1-5	TRBD1	CASSPDRGDSNQPQHF	TGCGCCAGCAGTCCGGACAGGGGGGATAGCAATCAGCCCCAGCATTTT
NA	TRBV4-2	TRBJ1-2	NA	CASSQENRLNYGYTF	TGTGCCAGCAGCCAAGAGAACAGGCTTAACTATGGCTACACCTTC
NA	TRBV9	TRBJ1-2	TRBD1	CASSGTGQNSYGYTF	TGTGCCAGCAGCGGGACAGGACAGAACAGCTATGGCTACACCTTC
few	TRBV6-5	TRBJ1-1	NA	CASSVEGAGVYEAFF	TGTGCCAGCAGTGTGGAAGGGGCGGGGGTATATGAAGCTTTCTTT
NA	TRBV7-9	TRBJ1-1	TRBD1	CASSARQGLNTEAFF	TGTGCCAGCAGCGCACGACAGGGTTTGAACACTGAAGCTTTCTTT
few	TRBV10-3	TRBJ1-2	TRBD1	CATRETRTGENYGYTF	TGTGCCACGAGGGAAACCCGGACAGGAGAGAACTATGGCTACACCTTC
NA	TRBV7-9	TRBJ1-6	TRBD1	CASSPPIDRVGFKSPLHF	TGTGCCAGCAGCCCCCCGATAGACAGGGTCGGATTCAAATCACCCCTCCACTTT
NA	TRBV4-1	TRBJ2-7	NA	CASSQDRAVRRYEQYF	TGCGCCAGCAGCCAAGATCGCGCGGTGAGGCGCTACGAGCAGTACTTC
NA	TRBV5-8	TRBJ1-5	NA	CASSLGTGPNQPQHF	TGTGCCAGCAGCTTGGGAACCGGTCCTAATCAGCCCCAGCATTTT
NA	TRBV11-3	TRBJ1-1	TRBD1	CASSWAGGRYTEAFF	TGTGCCAGCAGCTGGGCAGGGGGAAGGTACACTGAAGCTTTCTTT
NA	TRBV4-3	TRBJ2-7	TRBD1	CASSQDRDSSYEQYF	TGCGCCAGCAGCCAAGACCGGGACAGCTCCTACGAGCAGTACTTC
NA	TRBV29-1	TRBJ1-1	NA	CSASWAGVVTEAFF	TGCAGCGCATCTTGGGCGGGGGTTGTCACTGAAGCTTTCTTT